This record concerns one T cell receptor beta chain sequence. With 0 bases removed from V and 0 bases from J, the gap between germline ends came to 15 bases. In germline, CDR1 is LNHNV, CDR2 YYDKDF (reference sequence). This CDR3 has 17 amino acids. Individuals drawn from approximately 26 US areas were roughly 18 to 89 years old. The data derive from a study of blood T cell repertoires in COVID-19. As for the study in general: Material from acute and convalescent COVID-19 was sourced from the United States, Italy and Spain. Sample material is recorded as cDNA or gDNA derived from T cells, B-cell-depleted T cells, or PBMCs.

Original processing notes: Nucleated cell number was recorded as an estimate derived from reference gene primer amplification. Measured with immunoSEQ multiplex PCR; TCRdb has only the in-frame clones, and not every one. Clone size and the V and J calls come from that table; the DNA yielded D and trimming. The table shows hundreds of thousands of clones, with approximately 90% occurring only once. This chain uses TRBV15 with TRBJ2-7; weak D call: TRBD1 (6 bases). Source material: PBMCs or T cells enriched from blood (not recorded which). The clonotype comes from a woman in her sixties or seventies in a cohort exposed to, infected with or recovered from COVID-19 (not recorded which). In DNA, the CDR3 is TGTGCCACCAGCAGAGAATCAGGGGCCTCTAGCTCCTACGAGCAGTACTTC. Amino acids: CATSRESGASSSYEQYF. Together with reference TRBV15 and TRBJ2-7, the CDR3 gives the full variable domain: DAMVIQNPRYQVTQFGKPVTLSCSQTLNHNVMYWYQQKSSQAPKLLFHYYDKDFNNEADTPDNFQSRRPNTSFCFLDIRSPGLGDTAMYLCATSRESGASSSYEQYFGPGTRLTVT.